The rows below give T cell receptor beta chains drawn from one sample of a study of Graves' ophthalmopathy and Graves' hyperthyroidism. TCRdb re-analysed the multiplex PCR reads in MiXCR, keeping a single row per CDR3 protein. In the table there are 680,000 or so distinct CDR3 sequences, over 20% of which are singletons. The sample taken for sequencing was peripheral blood. The receptors were gathered from a young woman with stable Graves' hyperthyroidism. Some clones in this sample may be carry-over from other donors' samples. Each CDR3 is given with its conserved first and last residue.

TRBV6-5 CASSSSGHRPYEQYF
TRBV11-2 CASRPLGRSGNTIYF
TRBV7-2 CASSARGWQETQYF
TRBV5-5 CASSLQGNQPHHF
TRBV2 CASSVPGTGSYGYTF
TRBV6-1 CASSEERQTYGYTF
TRBV15 CATSRVGSYEQYF
TRBV27 CASSSLQGVHEQYF
TRBV20-1 CSAGDRQETQYF
TRBV12-3/TRBV12-4 CASSGSSKVETQYF
TRBV2 CASKEGGTIYF
TRBV20-1 CSAARDRGGRLDNSPLHF
TRBV2 CASSQRQGENSPLHF
TRBV3-1 CASSQVVGQGLYNSPLHF
TRBV6-1 CASSSGGGGAFGELFF
TRBV27 CASSFLDRVNTEAFF
TRBV6-1 CASSENLVAGETQYF
TRBV28 CASSQPGQGFAETQYF
TRBV12-3/TRBV12-4 CASSLYTTYEQYF
TRBV7-2 CASSLVPGSGNTIYF
TRBV12-3/TRBV12-4 CASTPGDYEQYF
TRBV7-3 CASSLHLSRQAYEQYF
TRBV15 CATSLIAGEEQYF
TRBV27 CASSPTAGVGYTF
TRBV5-1 CATRLSVGETQYF
TRBV5-1 CASSFLAGLNTGELFF
TRBV25-1 CASSESYRDRDSAPSYEQYF
TRBV12-3/TRBV12-4 CASSLESRETQYF
TRBV6-1 CASSDRTSPYEQYF
TRBV28 CARKSRQSPYEQYF
TRBV20-1 CSASLQGAGNSPLHF
TRBV5-1 CASSPGVLKGTGELFF
TRBV28 CASSFGGVAAYEQYF
TRBV4-1 CASSQVVVLDCGYTF
TRBV5-1 CASSGQGGSEAFF
TRBV6-5 CASSYSQPMNTEAFF
TRBV6-5 CASSYRAGGQVEQYF
TRBV2 CASRTSPSNTGELFF
TRBV28 CASSIRIFLGQKVNQPQHF
TRBV15 CATSPSDGSNQPQHF
TRBV7-9 CASSHMKGPAYEQYF
TRBV19 CASSIAHRDRVFWSTEAFF
TRBV7-9 CASSGPGQKGETQYF
TRBV3-1 CASGLRPTGELFF
TRBV28 CASSSADRQDTEAFF
TRBV27 CASSLSPGLIPAGVNNTGELFF
TRBV11-2 CASSIQGAEAFF
TRBV29-1 CSVELLKNWGYTF
TRBV6-1 CASRPGQGHSPLHF
TRBV9 CASSVQANTEAFF
TRBV6-2/TRBV6-3 CASSTPLDRGRDEQYF
TRBV12-3/TRBV12-4 CASSFRTGHSPLHF
TRBV11-2 CASSSTGGTYEQYF
TRBV4-1 CASSQPGQGRYEQYF
TRBV5-1 CASSLVGLAHIGVGVWGTEAFF
TRBV28 CAGGRANYGYTF
TRBV2 CATQAGLAKNIQYF
TRBV7-9 CASSYTVEQYF
TRBV4-1 CASSRQGARTGELFF
TRBV14 CASSQGVIETQYF